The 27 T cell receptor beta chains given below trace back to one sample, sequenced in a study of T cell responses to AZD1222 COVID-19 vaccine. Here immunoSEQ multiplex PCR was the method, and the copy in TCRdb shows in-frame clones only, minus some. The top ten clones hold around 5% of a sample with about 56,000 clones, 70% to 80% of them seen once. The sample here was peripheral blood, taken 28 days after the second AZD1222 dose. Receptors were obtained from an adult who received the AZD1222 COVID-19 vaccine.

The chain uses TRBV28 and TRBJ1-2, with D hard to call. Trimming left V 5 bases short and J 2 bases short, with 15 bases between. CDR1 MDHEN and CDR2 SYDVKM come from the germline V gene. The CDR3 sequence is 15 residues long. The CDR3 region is CASSPESFANYGYTF. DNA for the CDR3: TGTGCCAGCAGTCCCGAGAGCTTTGCAAACTATGGCTACACCTTC.

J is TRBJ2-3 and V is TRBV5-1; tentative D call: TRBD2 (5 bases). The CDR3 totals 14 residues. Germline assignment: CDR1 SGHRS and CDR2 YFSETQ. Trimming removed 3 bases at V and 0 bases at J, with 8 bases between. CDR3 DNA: TGCGCCAGCAGCTCTAGCCGCAGCACAGATACGCAGTATTTT. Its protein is CASSSSRSTDTQYF.

For the CDR3, the DNA is TGTGCCAGCAGCTTACTATCGGCCCCTTATGGCTACACCTTC. Translating gives CASSLLSAPYGYTF. This chain links TRBV11-2 with TRBJ1-2; D is ambiguous. Trimming cost V 2 bases and J 5 bases, with 12 bases left between them. Germline loops: CDR1 SGHAT, CDR2 FQNNGV. The CDR3 consists of 14 residues.

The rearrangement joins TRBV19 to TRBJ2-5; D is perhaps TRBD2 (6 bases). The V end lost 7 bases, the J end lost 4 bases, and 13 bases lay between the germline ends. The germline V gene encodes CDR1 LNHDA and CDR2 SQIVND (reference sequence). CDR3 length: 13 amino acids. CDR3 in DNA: TGTGCCAGTACCGCGGGGACCCGAGAGACCCAGTACTTC. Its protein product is CASTAGTRETQYF.

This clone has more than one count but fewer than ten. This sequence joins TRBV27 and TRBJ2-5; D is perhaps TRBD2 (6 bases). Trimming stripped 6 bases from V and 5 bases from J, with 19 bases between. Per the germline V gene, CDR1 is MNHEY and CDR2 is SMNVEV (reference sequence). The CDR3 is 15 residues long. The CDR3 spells CASSHRDSPAETQYF. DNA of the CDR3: TGTGCCAGCAGCCACCGGGACTCCCCGGCGGAGACCCAGTACTTC.

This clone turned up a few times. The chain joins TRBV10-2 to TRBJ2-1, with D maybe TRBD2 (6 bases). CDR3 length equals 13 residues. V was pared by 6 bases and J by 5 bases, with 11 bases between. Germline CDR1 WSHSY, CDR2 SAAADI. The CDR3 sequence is CASSPTRNNEQFF. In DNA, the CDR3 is TGCGCCAGCAGCCCGACTAGGAACAATGAGCAGTTCTTC.

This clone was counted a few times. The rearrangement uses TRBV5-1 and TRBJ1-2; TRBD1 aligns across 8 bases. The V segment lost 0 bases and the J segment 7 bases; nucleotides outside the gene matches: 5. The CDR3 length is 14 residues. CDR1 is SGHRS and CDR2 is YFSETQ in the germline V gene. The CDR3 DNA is TGCGCCAGCAGCTTGGCCGGGACAGGCGGTGGCTACACCTTC. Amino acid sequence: CASSLAGTGGGYTF.

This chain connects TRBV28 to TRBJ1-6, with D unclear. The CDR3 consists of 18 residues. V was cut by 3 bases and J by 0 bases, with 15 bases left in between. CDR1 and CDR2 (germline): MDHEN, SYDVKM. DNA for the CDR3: TGTGCCAGCAGTTTTCCTAGACAAAAACTCTCCTATAATTCACCCCTCCACTTT. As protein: CASSFPRQKLSYNSPLHF. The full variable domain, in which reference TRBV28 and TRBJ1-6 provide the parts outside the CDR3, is DVKVTQSSRYLVKRTGEKVFLECVQDMDHENMFWYRQDPGLGLRLIYFSYDVKMKEKGDIPEGYSVSREKKERFSLILESASTNQTSMYLCASSFPRQKLSYNSPLHFGNGTRLTVT.

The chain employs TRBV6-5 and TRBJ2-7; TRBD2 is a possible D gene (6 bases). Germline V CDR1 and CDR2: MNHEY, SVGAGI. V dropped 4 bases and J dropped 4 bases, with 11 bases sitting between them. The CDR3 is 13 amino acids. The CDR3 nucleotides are TGTGCCAGCAGTTTGCGGGGAACTTACGAGCAGTACGTC. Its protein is CASSLRGTYEQYV.

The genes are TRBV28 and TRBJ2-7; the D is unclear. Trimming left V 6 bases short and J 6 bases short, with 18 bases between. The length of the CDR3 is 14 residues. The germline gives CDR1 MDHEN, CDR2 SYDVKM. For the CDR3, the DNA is TGTGCCAGCAGAACAAGGCCGATGCTTGGCGAGCAGTACTTC. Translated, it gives CASRTRPMLGEQYF.

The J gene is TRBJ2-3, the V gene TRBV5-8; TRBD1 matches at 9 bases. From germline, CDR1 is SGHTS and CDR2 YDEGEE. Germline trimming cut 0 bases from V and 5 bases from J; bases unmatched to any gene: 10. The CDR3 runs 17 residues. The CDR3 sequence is CASSLGPGQGAGDTQYF. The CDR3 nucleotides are TGTGCCAGCAGCTTGGGACCGGGACAGGGTGCAGGAGATACGCAGTATTTT.

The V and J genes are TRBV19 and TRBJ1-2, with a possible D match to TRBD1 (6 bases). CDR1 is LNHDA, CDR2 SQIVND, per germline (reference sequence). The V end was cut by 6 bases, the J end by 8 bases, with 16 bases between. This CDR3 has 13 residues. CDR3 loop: CASRSGDAVGYTF. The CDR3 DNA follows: TGTGCCAGTAGATCAGGGGACGCTGTGGGCTACACCTTC.

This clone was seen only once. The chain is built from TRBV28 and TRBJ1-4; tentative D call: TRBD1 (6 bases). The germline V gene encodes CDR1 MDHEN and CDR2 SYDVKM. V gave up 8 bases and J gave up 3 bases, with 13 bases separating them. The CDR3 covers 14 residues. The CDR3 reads CASRIGGANEKLFF. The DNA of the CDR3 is TGTGCCAGCCGGATAGGGGGTGCTAATGAAAAACTGTTTTTT.

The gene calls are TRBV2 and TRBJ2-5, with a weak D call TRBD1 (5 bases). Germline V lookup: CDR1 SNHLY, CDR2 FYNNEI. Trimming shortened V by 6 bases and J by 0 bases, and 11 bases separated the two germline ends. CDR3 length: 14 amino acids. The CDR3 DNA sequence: TGTGCCAGCAGACTTCGACAGTACCAAGAGACCCAGTACTTC. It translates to CASRLRQYQETQYF.

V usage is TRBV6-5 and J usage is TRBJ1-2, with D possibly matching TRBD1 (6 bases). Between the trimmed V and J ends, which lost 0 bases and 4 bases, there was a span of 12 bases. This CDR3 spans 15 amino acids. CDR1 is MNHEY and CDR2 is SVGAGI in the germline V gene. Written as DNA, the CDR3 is TGTGCCAGCAGTTACTCCGAGACAGGAGTCTATGGCTACACCTTC. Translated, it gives CASSYSETGVYGYTF.

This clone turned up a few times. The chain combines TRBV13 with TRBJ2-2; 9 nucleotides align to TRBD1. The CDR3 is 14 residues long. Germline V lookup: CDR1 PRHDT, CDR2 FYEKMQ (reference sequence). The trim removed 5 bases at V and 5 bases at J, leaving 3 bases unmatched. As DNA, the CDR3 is TGTGCCAGCAGCGACGACAGGGGGACCGGGGAGCTGTTTTTT. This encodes CASSDDRGTGELFF.

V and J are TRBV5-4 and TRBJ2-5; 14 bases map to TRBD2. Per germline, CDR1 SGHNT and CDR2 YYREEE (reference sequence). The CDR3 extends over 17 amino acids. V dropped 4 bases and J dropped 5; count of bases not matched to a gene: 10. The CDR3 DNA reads TGTGCCAGCAGCCCCGGGACTAGCGGGGGCGGGGGTGAGACCCAGTACTTC. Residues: CASSPGTSGGGGETQYF. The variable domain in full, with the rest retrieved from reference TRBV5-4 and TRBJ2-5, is ETGVTQSPTHLIKTRGQQVTLRCSSQSGHNTVSWYQQALGQGPQFIFQYYREEENGRGNFPPRFSGLQFPNYSSELNVNALELDDSALYLCASSPGTSGGGGETQYFGPGTRLLVL.

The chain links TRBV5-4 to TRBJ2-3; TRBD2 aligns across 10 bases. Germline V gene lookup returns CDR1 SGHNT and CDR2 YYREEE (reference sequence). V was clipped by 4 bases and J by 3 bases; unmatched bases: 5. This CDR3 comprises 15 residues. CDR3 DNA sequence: TGTGCCAGCAGCAAAGGACTAGCGGAAACAGATACGCAGTATTTT. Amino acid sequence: CASSKGLAETDTQYF.

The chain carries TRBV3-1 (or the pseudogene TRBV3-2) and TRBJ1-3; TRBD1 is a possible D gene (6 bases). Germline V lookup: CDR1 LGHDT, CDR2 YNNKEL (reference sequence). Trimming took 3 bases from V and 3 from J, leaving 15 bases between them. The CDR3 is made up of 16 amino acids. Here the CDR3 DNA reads TGTGCCAGCAGCCAGCAGACAGGAGTCAGTGGAAACACCATATATTTT. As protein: CASSQQTGVSGNTIYF.

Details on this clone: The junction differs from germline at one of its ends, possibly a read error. The CDR3 loop is CTSSLASGYTDTQYF. In DNA form, the CDR3 reads TGTACCAGCAGCTTAGCGTCAGGGTACACAGATACGCAGTATTTT. The chain joins TRBV7-6 to TRBJ2-3, with D perhaps TRBD1 or TRBD2 (5 bases each). The CDR3 extends over 15 amino acids. Germline V gene sequence: CDR1 SGHVS, CDR2 FNYEAQ.

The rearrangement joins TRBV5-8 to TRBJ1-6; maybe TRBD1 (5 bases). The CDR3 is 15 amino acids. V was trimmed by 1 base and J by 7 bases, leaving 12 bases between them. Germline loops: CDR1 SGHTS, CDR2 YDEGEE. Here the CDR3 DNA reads TGTGCCAGCAGCTTGAGGGATGGGGACAATTCACCCCTCCACTTT. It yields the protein CASSLRDGDNSPLHF.

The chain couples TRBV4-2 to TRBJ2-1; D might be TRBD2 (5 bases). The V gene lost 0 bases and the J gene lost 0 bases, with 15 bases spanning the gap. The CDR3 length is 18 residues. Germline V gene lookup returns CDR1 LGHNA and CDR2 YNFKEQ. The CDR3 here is CASSQEPLGLSSYNEQFF. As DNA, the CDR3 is TGTGCCAGCAGCCAAGAGCCCCTCGGACTTAGCTCCTACAATGAGCAGTTCTTC.

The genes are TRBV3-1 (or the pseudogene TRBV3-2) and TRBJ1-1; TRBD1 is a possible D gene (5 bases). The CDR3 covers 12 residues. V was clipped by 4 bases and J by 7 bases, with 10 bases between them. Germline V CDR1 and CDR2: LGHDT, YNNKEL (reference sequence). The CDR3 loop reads CASSRTGYEAFF. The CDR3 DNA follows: TGTGCCAGCAGCCGCACAGGATATGAAGCTTTCTTT.

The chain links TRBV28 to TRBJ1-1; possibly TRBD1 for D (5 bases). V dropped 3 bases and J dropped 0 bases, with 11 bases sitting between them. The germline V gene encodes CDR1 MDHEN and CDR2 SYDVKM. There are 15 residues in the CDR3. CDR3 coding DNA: TGTGCCAGCAGTTTCCAGGGTTGGATGAACACTGAAGCTTTCTTT. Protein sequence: CASSFQGWMNTEAFF. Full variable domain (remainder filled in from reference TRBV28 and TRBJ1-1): DVKVTQSSRYLVKRTGEKVFLECVQDMDHENMFWYRQDPGLGLRLIYFSYDVKMKEKGDIPEGYSVSREKKERFSLILESASTNQTSMYLCASSFQGWMNTEAFFGQGTRLTVV.

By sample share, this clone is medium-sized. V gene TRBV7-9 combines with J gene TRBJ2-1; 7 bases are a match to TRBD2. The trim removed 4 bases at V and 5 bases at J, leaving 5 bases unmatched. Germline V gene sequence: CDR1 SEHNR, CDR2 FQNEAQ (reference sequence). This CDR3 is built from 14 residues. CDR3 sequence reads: CASSSGGTDNEQFF. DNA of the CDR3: TGTGCCAGCAGCTCCGGGGGGACTGACAATGAGCAGTTCTTC. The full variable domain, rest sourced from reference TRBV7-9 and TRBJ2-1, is DTGVSQNPRHKITKRGQNVTFRCDPISEHNRLYWYRQTLGQGPEFLTYFQNEAQLEKSRLLSDRFSAERPKGSFSTLEIQRTEQGDSAMYLCASSSGGTDNEQFFGPGTRLTVL.

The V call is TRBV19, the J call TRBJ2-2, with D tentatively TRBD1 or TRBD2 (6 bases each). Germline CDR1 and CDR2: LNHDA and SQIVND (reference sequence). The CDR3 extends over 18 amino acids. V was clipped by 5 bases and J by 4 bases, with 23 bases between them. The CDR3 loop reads CASSPSQGRGFGTGELFF. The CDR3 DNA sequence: TGTGCCAGTAGTCCTTCACAGGGACGGGGGTTTGGCACCGGGGAGCTGTTTTTT.

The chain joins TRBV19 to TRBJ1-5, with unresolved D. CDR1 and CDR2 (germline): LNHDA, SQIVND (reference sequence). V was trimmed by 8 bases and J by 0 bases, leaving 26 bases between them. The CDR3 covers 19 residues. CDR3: CASSRPPGPRSYSNQPQHF. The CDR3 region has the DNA TGTGCCAGTTCCAGGCCGCCGGGCCCCCGAAGTTATAGCAATCAGCCCCAGCATTTT.